These 21 T cell receptor beta chains came from one sample sequenced in a study of regulatory T cells in long-lasting Graves disease. In building TCR beta libraries, iRepertoire HTBI primers were used together with Arm-PCR of CDR3 regions. TCRdb redid the calling of the multiplex PCR reads with MiXCR, one entry per CDR3 protein. The sample lists about 400,000 distinct CDR3 sequences, around 21% occurring once. Time point denoted: persistent/refractory GD, antithyroid drugs over 5 years with positive TRAb. PBMC RNA was the source of the TCR library. Here the sequenced sample was peripheral blood mononuclear cells (PBMCs), taken when the disease was refractory, from a patient treated with antithyroid drugs. The receptor set was obtained from a female donor with Graves disease.

In its sample, this clonotype was seen a few times. V and J are TRBV6-1 and TRBJ2-2; no reliable D call. Per germline, CDR1 MNHNS and CDR2 SASEGT. This CDR3 is 14 amino acids long. V was pared by 3 bases and J by 4 bases, with 9 bases between. CDR3 in DNA: TGTGCCAGCAGTGACAACCGATTCACCGGGGAGCTGTTTTTT. Translating gives CASSDNRFTGELFF.

V and J are TRBV5-1 and TRBJ2-5, with D unresolved. The length of the CDR3 is 13 residues. Germline V lookup: CDR1 SGHRS, CDR2 YFSETQ. V lost 4 bases to trimming and J lost 5 bases, with 12 bases between them. The CDR3 is CASSTDPAETQYF. The DNA of the CDR3 is TGCGCCAGCAGCACGGACCCCGCGGAGACCCAGTACTTC.

This clonotype was found many times. V usage is TRBV12-3 or TRBV12-4 and J usage is TRBJ2-2; 12 bases map to TRBD2. The V segment lost 6 bases and the J segment 5 bases; nucleotides outside the gene matches: 4. The CDR3 extends over 15 amino acids. This CDR3 is CASSSGTSGTGELFF. The CDR3 bases are TGTGCCAGCAGCTCCGGGACTAGCGGGACCGGGGAGCTGTTTTTT.

This chain links TRBV2 with TRBJ1-2, with 9 nucleotides matching TRBD1. Germline CDR1 and CDR2: SNHLY and FYNNEI. This CDR3 is 16 amino acids long. Trimming cost V 2 bases and J 4 bases; bases outside gene matches: 8. CDR3 amino acids: CASSESPTGGPYGYTF. Here the CDR3 DNA reads TGTGCCAGCAGTGAATCCCCGACAGGGGGGCCCTATGGCTACACCTTC.

This clonotype has a count of ten or more. The gene calls are TRBV12-3 or TRBV12-4 and TRBJ1-1; 10 positions agree with TRBD1. This CDR3 contains 15 residues. The J segment lost 7 bases and the V segment lost 2 bases, leaving 7 bases of the junction unmatched. CDR3 loop: CASSLFGQGGLEAFF. The CDR3 nucleotides are TGTGCCAGCAGTTTATTTGGACAGGGGGGCCTTGAAGCTTTCTTT.

The V call is TRBV4-3, the J call TRBJ2-2; D not resolved. Germline V gene sequence: CDR1 LGHNA, CDR2 YSLEER. This CDR3 region has 12 residues. V was pared by 2 bases and J by 6 bases, with 4 bases between. CDR3 in amino acids: CASSQTAGELFF. CDR3 nucleotides: TGCGCCAGCAGCCAAACGGCCGGGGAGCTGTTTTTT.

The V call is TRBV4-3, the J call TRBJ2-6; no firm D call. This CDR3 comprises 15 residues. Germline values: CDR1 LGHNA, CDR2 YSLEER. The V end lost 0 bases, the J end lost 2 bases, and 5 bases lay between the germline ends. The CDR3 region has the DNA TGCGCCAGCAGCCAAGACCGGACTGGGGCCAACGTCCTGACTTTC. It is translated as CASSQDRTGANVLTF.

The chain employs TRBV6-2 or TRBV6-3 and TRBJ2-5; 7 nucleotides line up with TRBD2. The CDR3 runs 13 residues. The V gene end was trimmed by 8 bases and the J gene end by 4 bases; junction bases not matched to a gene: 7. Germline V gene data show CDR1 as MNHEY and CDR2 as SVGEGT. CDR3 nucleotide sequence: TGTGCCAGCTCTGATGCGGGAGTAGAGACCCAGTACTTC. This codes for CASSDAGVETQYF.

This clonotype was recorded a few times. V usage is TRBV15 and J usage is TRBJ2-7; 7 nucleotides agree with TRBD1. The length of the CDR3 is 15 residues. Germline-derived CDR1 and CDR2 are LNHNV and YYDKDF (reference sequence). The J segment lost 3 bases and the V segment lost 2 bases, leaving 7 bases of the junction unmatched. The CDR3 region is CATSRKRDSIYEQYF. The CDR3 region has the DNA TGTGCCACCAGCAGAAAGAGGGACAGCATCTACGAGCAGTACTTC.

This chain joins TRBV3-1 and TRBJ2-2; 7 bases match TRBD1. The CDR3 totals 16 residues. The ends lost 3 bases at V and 0 bases at J; junction bases unmatched: 4. Per germline, CDR1 LGHDT and CDR2 YNNKEL (reference sequence). DNA for the CDR3: TGTGCCAGCAGCCATTCCGACAGGGCGAACACCGGGGAGCTGTTTTTT. It encodes CASSHSDRANTGELFF. The full variable domain, in which reference TRBV3-1 and TRBJ2-2 provide the parts outside the CDR3, is DTAVSQTPKYLVTQMGNDKSIKCEQNLGHDTMYWYKQDSKKFLKIMFSYNNKELIINETVPNRFSPKSPDKAHLNLHINSLELGDSAVYFCASSHSDRANTGELFFGEGSRLTVL.

The chain is built from TRBV30 and TRBJ1-5; D call uncertain. Trimming shortened V by 2 bases and J by 1 base, and 12 bases separated the two germline ends. This CDR3 has 15 residues. Germline V gives CDR1 GTSNPN, CDR2 SVGIG (reference sequence). This chain's CDR3 is CAWSQATGSNQPQHF. The CDR3 DNA is TGTGCCTGGAGTCAGGCCACGGGGAGCAATCAGCCCCAGCATTTT.

This clonotype has a handful of counts. The rearrangement joins TRBV7-2 to TRBJ1-5, with no clear D. The germline gives CDR1 SGHTA, CDR2 FQGNSA. This CDR3 spans 14 amino acids. Between the trimmed V and J ends, which lost 3 bases and 0 bases, there was a span of 6 bases. This CDR3 reads CASSFDPSNQPQHF. CDR3 coding DNA: TGTGCCAGCAGCTTCGACCCTAGCAATCAGCCCCAGCATTTT. Full variable domain (remainder filled in from reference TRBV7-2 and TRBJ1-5): GAGVSQSPSNKVTEKGKDVELRCDPISGHTALYWYRQSLGQGLEFLIYFQGNSAPDKSGLPSDRFSAERTGGSVSTLTIQRTQQEDSAVYLCASSFDPSNQPQHFGDGTRLSIL.

This clonotype was detected a few times. The chain combines TRBV9 with TRBJ1-1; unclear D gene. Germline CDR1 reads SGDLS; CDR2 reads YYNGEE. The CDR3 consists of 13 residues. V was trimmed by 6 bases and J by 1 base, leaving 10 bases between them. The CDR3 spells CASTVGENTEAFF. CDR3 sequence (DNA): TGTGCCAGCACCGTTGGGGAGAACACTGAAGCTTTCTTT.

The gene calls are TRBV4-3 and TRBJ2-6, with D tentatively TRBD1 (5 bases). This CDR3 is 20 amino acids long. CDR1 is LGHNA, CDR2 YSLEER, per germline. The V and J ends lost 1 base and 4 bases respectively, with 23 bases between them. This CDR3 reads CASSQAGSYFQGTGANVLTF. For the CDR3, the DNA is TGCGCCAGCAGCCAAGCTGGAAGTTATTTCCAGGGAACCGGGGCCAACGTCCTGACTTTC.

This clonotype has only a few counts. The chain uses TRBV5-4 and TRBJ1-2; 7 nucleotides match TRBD1. There are 15 residues in the CDR3. Germline V gives CDR1 SGHNT, CDR2 YYREEE (reference sequence). The V gene end was trimmed by 2 bases and the J gene end by 6 bases; junction bases not matched to a gene: 10. CDR3 region: CASSFKGGAYHGYTF. As DNA, the CDR3 is TGTGCCAGCAGCTTCAAAGGGGGCGCTTACCATGGCTACACCTTC.

This clonotype was observed a few times. The rearrangement uses TRBV20-1 and TRBJ2-7; a possible D gene is TRBD2 (5 bases). V lost 2 bases to trimming and J lost 3 bases, with 11 bases between them. This CDR3 comprises 13 residues. Germline CDR1 reads DFQATT; CDR2 reads SNEGSKA (reference sequence). The CDR3 DNA reads as TGCAGTGCTAGATCGGACTGGAGCTACGAGCAGTACTTC. Translated: CSARSDWSYEQYF.

This clonotype has a single count. A single base separates this from a much larger clone, so it may be a read error. The gene calls are TRBV28 and TRBJ2-7; 8 positions agree with TRBD2. Germline CDR1 MDHEN, CDR2 SYDVKM. The CDR3 runs to 14 residues. CDR3 region: CVSSQIAGIYEQYF. The CDR3 nucleotides are TGTGTCAGCAGTCAGATAGCGGGGATCTACGAGCAGTACTTC.

This clonotype was seen only a few times. The chain joins TRBV12-3 or TRBV12-4 to TRBJ1-4; unclear D gene. V lost 6 bases and J 7 bases, leaving 12 bases between the germline ends. This CDR3 region has 13 residues. The CDR3 loop is CASSPSFGEKLFF. The CDR3 DNA is TGTGCCAGCAGCCCCAGCTTCGGTGAAAAACTGTTTTTT.

This clonotype showed up just a few times. The rearrangement joins TRBV7-9 to TRBJ1-2; 7 bases are shared with TRBD1. V lost 6 bases, J lost 7 bases, and 14 bases stayed unmatched. This CDR3 contains 15 residues. CDR1 is SEHNR, CDR2 FQNEAQ, per germline (reference sequence). In DNA, the CDR3 is TGTGCCAGCAGACCTTTTCCGACAGGGTTAGGTGGCTACACCTTC. This codes for CASRPFPTGLGGYTF.

In its sample, this clonotype was seen a few times. CDR3 protein: CASSLDLPSTDTQYF. The CDR3 region has the DNA TGTGCCAGCAGCTTAGATCTTCCTAGCACAGATACGCAGTATTTT. This chain links TRBV11-2 with TRBJ2-3; D unclear. Germline-derived CDR1 and CDR2 are SGHAT and FQNNGV. The length of the CDR3 is 15 residues. V was clipped by 0 bases and J by 0 bases, with 7 bases between them. Supplemented by reference TRBV11-2 and TRBJ2-3, the full variable domain reads EAGVAQSPRYKIIEKRQSVAFWCNPISGHATLYWYQQILGQGPKLLIQFQNNGVVDDSQLPKDRFSAERLKGVDSTLKIQPAKLEDSAVYLCASSLDLPSTDTQYFGPGTRLTVL.

The chain couples TRBV12-3 or TRBV12-4 to TRBJ1-4; 7 nucleotides match TRBD1. Trimming removed 2 bases from V and 8 bases from J; junction bases left unmatched: 5. This CDR3 has 14 residues. The CDR3 DNA reads as TGTGCCAGCAGTTTAAGACAGGGTGGAGAAAAACTGTTTTTT. Translated, it gives CASSLRQGGEKLFF.